The 9 T cell receptor beta chains listed next were all sequenced from one sample in a study of sequential checkpoint blockade in melanoma. Treatment here: randomized to nivolumab then ipilimumab (arm A) or the reverse (arm B). Method: immunoSEQ multiplex PCR; TCRdb's copy keeps in-frame clones and lacks some. The data hold tens of thousands of clones, with roughly four fifths observed a single time. The input for sequencing was CD8+ T cells sorted from blood (inferred from file names), taken from a patient given nivolumab and ipilimumab in sequence. These receptors originate from a human donor with melanoma.

In this sample, this clone turned up a few times. The chain joins TRBV6-5 to TRBJ1-6; D possibly corresponds to TRBD1 (5 bases). The CDR3 length is 16 residues. Germline CDR1 MNHEY, CDR2 SVGAGI. Trimming stripped 2 bases from V and 6 bases from J, with 14 bases between. The CDR3 reads CASSYGRQGGNSPLHF. The CDR3 DNA reads TGTGCCAGCAGTTACGGCCGGCAGGGAGGTAATTCACCCCTCCACTTT.

This clone occurred a few times. This chain uses TRBV19 with TRBJ1-2; 7 bases fit TRBD1. CDR3 length equals 13 residues. CDR1 and CDR2 (germline): LNHDA, SQIVND (reference sequence). V lost 5 bases, J lost 8 bases, and 8 bases stayed unmatched. The CDR3 sequence: CASSSRQGIGYTF. The CDR3 nucleotides read TGTGCCAGTAGTTCCCGACAGGGAATCGGCTACACCTTC.

CDR3 region: CATSSLRSGSGNEQFF. The CDR3 DNA sequence: TGTGCCACCAGCAGTTTACGGAGCGGGAGCGGGAATGAGCAGTTCTTC. This rearrangement joins TRBV15 to TRBJ2-1, with TRBD2 matching over 8 bases. CDR3 length: 16 amino acids. V was pared by 3 bases and J by 7 bases, with 11 bases of the junction left unmatched. The germline V gene encodes CDR1 LNHNV and CDR2 YYDKDF (reference sequence). Full variable domain (remainder filled in from reference TRBV15 and TRBJ2-1): DAMVIQNPRYQVTQFGKPVTLSCSQTLNHNVMYWYQQKSSQAPKLLFHYYDKDFNNEADTPDNFQSRRPNTSFCFLDIRSPGLGDTAMYLCATSSLRSGSGNEQFFGPGTRLTVL.

The genes are TRBV19 and TRBJ1-1; possible D gene TRBD1, 5 bases. Germline-derived CDR1 and CDR2 are LNHDA and SQIVND (reference sequence). V lost 5 bases, J lost 4 bases, and 14 bases lay in between. This CDR3 is 14 amino acids long. The CDR3 spells CASSPWGGGTEAFF. CDR3 DNA sequence: TGTGCCAGTAGTCCCTGGGGGGGAGGCACTGAAGCTTTCTTT. Variable domain in full (rest from reference TRBV19 and TRBJ1-1): DGGITQSPKYLFRKEGQNVTLSCEQNLNHDAMYWYRQDPGQGLRLIYYSQIVNDFQKGDIAEGYSVSREKKESFPLTVTSAQKNPTAFYLCASSPWGGGTEAFFGQGTRLTVV.

This chain connects TRBV19 to TRBJ1-5; 7 bases map to TRBD1. This CDR3 spans 12 amino acids. V shed 7 bases, J shed 7 bases, and the junction held 4 bases outside the gene matches. Germline CDR1 and CDR2: LNHDA and SQIVND (reference sequence). The CDR3 nucleotides read TGTGCCAGTACTGAACAGGGGCAGCCCCAGCATTTT. Translating it yields CASTEQGQPQHF.

The chain links TRBV29-1 to TRBJ1-1; D uncertain. CDR1 is SQVTM and CDR2 is ANQGSEA in the germline V gene. Trimming removed 4 bases at V and 1 base at J, with 16 bases between. This CDR3 has 15 amino acids. The CDR3 here is CSVVTPRIWNTEAFF. CDR3 in DNA: TGCAGCGTTGTAACCCCGAGGATCTGGAACACTGAAGCTTTCTTT.

This chain connects TRBV6-6 to TRBJ1-3, with 7 bases lining up with TRBD1. CDR3 length equals 16 residues. V gave up 6 bases and J gave up 1 base; unmatched junction bases: 9. The germline V gene encodes CDR1 MNHNY and CDR2 SVGAGI (reference sequence). The chain's CDR3 is CASRGTGEGSGNTIYF. In DNA, the CDR3 is TGTGCCAGCAGGGGCACAGGGGAAGGGTCTGGAAACACCATATATTTT.

CDR3 protein: CASSPGQFTNTGELFF. For the CDR3, the DNA is TGTGCCAGCAGCCCCGGTCAATTCACGAACACCGGGGAGCTGTTTTTT. The chain is built from TRBV7-9 and TRBJ2-2; D call uncertain. Trimming left V 5 bases short and J 0 bases short, with 13 bases between. The CDR3 loop spans 16 amino acids. Germline CDR1 SEHNR, CDR2 FQNEAQ (reference sequence).

This CDR3 is CASSRAGVTKNIQYF. CDR3 in DNA: TGTGCCAGCAGTCGTGCGGGAGTTACAAAAAACATTCAGTACTTC. The V call is TRBV2, the J call TRBJ2-4; 7 nucleotides line up with TRBD2. The CDR3 spans 15 residues. CDR1 and CDR2 from the germline V gene are SNHLY and FYNNEI. V shed 5 bases, J shed 4 bases, and the junction held 8 bases outside the gene matches.